A single sample is the source of the 30 T cell receptor beta chains below, sequenced in a study of post-analysis software for immune sequencing data. Overall study findings and caveats: The study found TRBV5-6, TRBV5-1 and TRBV20-1 among several TRBV segments more frequent in patients than controls.

Their antigen targets remain unknown. Tagging with unique molecular identifiers was a feature of the TCR beta cDNA libraries. TCRdb reanalysed the PCR reads using MiXCR and keeps one entry per CDR3 protein. This sample has roughly 650,000 distinct CDR3 sequences, with 55% to 60% found just once. Sequenced: blood. These receptors all come from a girl aged 2 to 10 with multiple sclerosis.

This clonotype is a singleton in its sample. V usage is TRBV6-5 and J usage is TRBJ2-4, with TRBD2 as a possible D gene (5 bases). The J call may be incorrect, as the DNA end agrees better with TRBJ2-7. The CDR3 contains 16 residues. Germline V gene sequence: CDR1 MNHEY, CDR2 SVGAGI. The CDR3, as DNA: TGTGCCAGCAGTTACTCGAGGACGGAGGAAGGCTACGAGCAGTACTTC. It specifies CASSYSRTEEGYEQYF.

The chain carries TRBV11-2 and TRBJ2-5, with D hard to call. The CDR3 has 12 amino acids. Trimming pared 0 bases from V and 10 bases from J, leaving 9 bases between. Germline lookup yields CDR1 SGHAT and CDR2 FQNNGV. The CDR3 DNA follows: TGTGCCAGCAGCTTAGATCGGGCTCACCAGTACTTC. It yields the protein CASSLDRAHQYF.

This clonotype was seen just once. This sequence joins TRBV11-2 and TRBJ2-6, with 10 positions matching TRBD1. The CDR3 is 19 amino acids. Germline lookup yields CDR1 SGHAT and CDR2 FQNNGV. V trimming: 4 bases; J trimming: 2 bases; junction bases outside the gene matches: 11. CDR3 protein: CASSSAYDRGLPGANVLTF. Written as DNA, the CDR3 is TGTGCCAGCAGCTCGGCATACGACAGGGGGCTCCCTGGGGCCAACGTCCTGACTTTC. Using reference TRBV11-2 and TRBJ2-6 for the parts outside the CDR3, the full variable domain is EAGVAQSPRYKIIEKRQSVAFWCNPISGHATLYWYQQILGQGPKLLIQFQNNGVVDDSQLPKDRFSAERLKGVDSTLKIQPAKLEDSAVYLCASSSAYDRGLPGANVLTFGAGSRLTVL.

This clonotype was detected a few times. The chain has TRBV10-2 and TRBJ2-5; D possibly corresponds to TRBD2 (5 bases). Trimming stripped 4 bases from V and 2 bases from J, with 8 bases between. CDR1 and CDR2 (germline): WSHSY, SAAADI. CDR3 length equals 13 residues. DNA of the CDR3: TGCGCCAGCAGTGTCGGCGGGCAAGAGACCCAGTACTTC. This sequence encodes CASSVGGQETQYF.

The chain is built from TRBV2 and TRBJ2-7, with TRBD1 matching 8 bases. With 8 bases clipped from V and 4 bases from J, the junction kept 10 bases outside the gene matches. Germline V gene sequence: CDR1 SNHLY, CDR2 FYNNEI. This CDR3 is built from 14 residues. As DNA, the CDR3 is TGTGCCAGCTCCCCCGGGACAGGCAAGTACGAGCAGTACTTC. This encodes CASSPGTGKYEQYF.

The chain couples TRBV5-1 to TRBJ1-2; D is ambiguous. This CDR3 is built from 14 residues. Trimming left V 0 bases short and J 6 bases short, with 12 bases between. CDR1 is SGHRS and CDR2 is YFSETQ in the germline V gene. The CDR3 DNA sequence: TGCGCCAGCAGCTTGGGTCAGAGTACTAATGGCTACACCTTC. Amino acid sequence: CASSLGQSTNGYTF.

With respect to this clonotype: At one end the junction does not follow the germline gene, possibly because of a read error. This rearrangement joins TRBV5-1 to TRBJ1-1, with a tentative D call TRBD1 (6 bases). The germline gives CDR1 SGHRS, CDR2 YFSETQ. This CDR3 comprises 12 residues. The CDR3 loop is CASSLQGTGAFF. The CDR3, as DNA: TGCGCCAGCAGCTTACAGGGCACTGGAGCTTTCTTT.

This clonotype has more than one count but fewer than ten. This rearrangement joins TRBV12-3 or TRBV12-4 to TRBJ2-4; D might be TRBD2 (6 bases). V gave up 4 bases and J gave up 6 bases, with 13 bases separating them. The CDR3 runs to 14 residues. CDR3 bases: TGTGCCAGCAGTTCTAGGGAGGAGGGAAACATTCAGTACTTC. Protein product: CASSSREEGNIQYF.

This sequence joins TRBV10-3 and TRBJ2-3, with a possible D match to TRBD1 (5 bases). CDR1 is ENHRY and CDR2 is SYGVKD in the germline V gene. V lost 7 bases and J 6 bases, leaving 14 bases between the germline ends. This CDR3 has 13 amino acids. For the CDR3, the DNA is TGTGCCATCACAGGGCGGCCCTGGGATACGCAGTATTTT. Protein sequence: CAITGRPWDTQYF.

The rearrangement uses TRBV10-3 and TRBJ2-6; 8 bases fit TRBD1. The CDR3 runs to 17 residues. CDR1 is ENHRY, CDR2 SYGVKD, per germline. After removal of 2 bases from V and 1 base from J, the junction contained 4 bases not matched to a gene. The CDR3 region has the DNA TGTGCCATCAGTGAGGGACAGGGTCGATCTGGGGCCAACGTCCTGACTTTC. It codes for CAISEGQGRSGANVLTF.

This clonotype has a handful of counts. J is TRBJ2-5 and V is TRBV2; 9 bases align to TRBD2. The CDR3 loop spans 16 amino acids. Germline values: CDR1 SNHLY, CDR2 FYNNEI. With V trimmed by 4 bases and J by 5 bases, 11 bases remained unmatched. The CDR3 spells CASSGGAGGPLETQYF. Here the CDR3 DNA reads TGTGCCAGCAGTGGAGGCGCGGGAGGGCCTCTGGAGACCCAGTACTTC.

V gene TRBV12-3 or TRBV12-4 combines with J gene TRBJ1-2; possible D gene TRBD1, 6 bases. The CDR3 loop spans 14 amino acids. V lost 5 bases and J 7 bases, leaving 17 bases between the germline ends. Here the CDR3 reads CASSPKRGLSGYTF. The DNA for the CDR3 is TGTGCCAGCAGTCCCAAACGGGGGCTCAGTGGCTACACCTTC.

The chain carries TRBV20-1 and TRBJ2-1; 9 bases line up with TRBD2. The CDR3 is 15 amino acids. With 5 bases clipped from V and 2 bases from J, the junction kept 7 bases outside the gene matches. Germline CDR1 DFQATT, CDR2 SNEGSKA (reference sequence). The CDR3 here is CSAAGAGGTYNEQFF. The CDR3 DNA sequence: TGCAGTGCTGCGGGAGCGGGGGGCACCTACAATGAGCAGTTCTTC.

The gene calls are TRBV3-1 and TRBJ2-7; D is unresolved. The germline gives CDR1 LGHDT, CDR2 YNNKEL (reference sequence). This CDR3 region has 15 residues. V lost 0 bases and J 0 bases, leaving 9 bases between the germline ends. The CDR3 nucleotides read TGTGCCAGCAGCCAAGAATTCCTCAGCTCCTACGAGCAGTACTTC. The encoded protein is CASSQEFLSSYEQYF.

The chain links TRBV6-5 to TRBJ2-4, with D unresolved. The CDR3 loop spans 15 amino acids. V lost 6 bases, J lost 0 bases, and 12 bases lay in between. CDR1 MNHEY and CDR2 SVGAGI come from the germline V gene. The CDR3 nucleotides read TGTGCCAGCAGCCTTGCTGTGGCAGCCAAAAACATTCAGTACTTC. Translation: CASSLAVAAKNIQYF.

The CDR3 DNA reads as TGCGCCAGCAGCCAAATGGATCTAGTCAACAATGAGCAGTTCTTC. Translating it yields CASSQMDLVNNEQFF. The rearrangement uses TRBV4-1 and TRBJ2-1, with D uncertain. This CDR3 region has 15 residues. Trimming left V 2 bases short and J 5 bases short, with 13 bases between. Germline CDR1 MGHRA, CDR2 YSYEKL.

This clonotype was recorded a few times. The chain couples TRBV6-2 or TRBV6-3 to TRBJ1-5; D gene uncertain. There are 14 residues in the CDR3. Germline CDR1 and CDR2: MNHEY and SVGEGT. V lost 5 bases to trimming and J lost 7 bases, with 15 bases between them. CDR3 residues: CASSLLYSAQPQHF. The CDR3 nucleotides are TGTGCCAGCAGTCTCCTATATTCGGCCCAGCCCCAGCATTTT.

Details on this clonotype: The junction departs from germline at one end; a sequencing error may be responsible. The rearrangement links TRBV5-5 to TRBJ2-4; tentatively, D is TRBD1 (5 bases). The length of the CDR3 is 15 residues. Germline values: CDR1 SGHKS, CDR2 YYEKEE (reference sequence). The CDR3 DNA is TGTACCAGCACCTGGGTAGGGGTAGCCAAAAACATTCAGTACTTC. This gives the protein CTSTWVGVAKNIQYF. The full variable domain, completed using reference TRBV5-5 and TRBJ2-4, is DAGVTQSPTHLIKTRGQQVTLRCSPISGHKSVSWYQQVLGQGPQFIFQYYEKEERGRGNFPDRFSARQFPNYSSELNVNALLLGDSALYLCTSTWVGVAKNIQYFGAGTRLSVL.

The chain combines TRBV12-3 or TRBV12-4 with TRBJ1-5; the D gene is possibly TRBD1 (5 bases). This CDR3 is 15 amino acids long. Trimming stripped 1 base from V and 2 bases from J, with 9 bases between. The CDR3 protein is CASSLGGNGNQPQHF. The CDR3 region has the DNA TGTGCCAGCAGTTTAGGGGGGAACGGCAATCAGCCCCAGCATTTT.

The chain uses TRBV10-3 and TRBJ2-1; 10 bases fit TRBD1. CDR1 is ENHRY and CDR2 is SYGVKD in the germline V gene. This CDR3 has 13 amino acids. The V gene end was trimmed by 6 bases and the J gene end by 8 bases; junction bases not matched to a gene: 4. CDR3 loop: CAIRGQGSYEQFF. The CDR3 region has the DNA TGTGCCATCAGGGGACAGGGGTCATATGAGCAGTTCTTC.

This clonotype has more than one count but fewer than ten. V and J are TRBV3-1 and TRBJ2-1, with TRBD2 identical over 15 bases. The junction had 2 bases not matched to a gene; V was cut back by 8 bases and J by 9 bases. The CDR3 runs to 13 residues. From germline, CDR1 is LGHDT and CDR2 YNNKEL (reference sequence). CDR3 sequence reads: CASGLAGGVEQFF. The CDR3 bases are TGTGCCAGCGGACTAGCGGGAGGGGTTGAGCAGTTCTTC.

This chain links TRBV4-2 with TRBJ2-5; 8 bases agree with TRBD2. CDR1 LGHNA and CDR2 YNFKEQ come from the germline V gene. This CDR3 spans 16 amino acids. V was clipped by 2 bases and J by 2 bases; unmatched bases: 7. The CDR3 spells CASSQIGTSGQETQYF. As DNA, the CDR3 is TGTGCCAGCAGCCAAATAGGAACTAGCGGTCAAGAGACCCAGTACTTC.

V usage is TRBV20-1 and J usage is TRBJ2-3; 7 bases are shared with TRBD1. This CDR3 comprises 12 residues. V dropped 5 bases and J dropped 2; count of bases not matched to a gene: 1. Germline V lookup: CDR1 DFQATT, CDR2 SNEGSKA (reference sequence). CDR3 sequence (DNA): TGCAGTGCTGGGACAGCCACAGATACGCAGTATTTT. Translating gives CSAGTATDTQYF.

This clonotype was seen a handful of times. This chain joins TRBV7-9 and TRBJ1-2; D not resolved. The CDR3 spans 13 residues. The V and J ends lost 8 bases and 3 bases respectively, with 13 bases between them. Germline CDR1 is SEHNR and CDR2 is FQNEAQ (reference sequence). DNA for the CDR3: TGTGCCAGCGAGAACACATCCTACTATGGCTACACCTTC. Its protein is CASENTSYYGYTF. Using reference TRBV7-9 and TRBJ1-2 for the parts outside the CDR3, the full variable domain is DTGVSQNPRHKITKRGQNVTFRCDPISEHNRLYWYRQTLGQGPEFLTYFQNEAQLEKSRLLSDRFSAERPKGSFSTLEIQRTEQGDSAMYLCASENTSYYGYTFGSGTRLTVV.

This clonotype appeared once. V is TRBV3-1 and J is TRBJ2-3, with 11 bases fitting TRBD2. Looked up from germline, CDR1 is LGHDT and CDR2 is YNNKEL (reference sequence). This CDR3 is built from 16 residues. Trimming at V came to 0 bases and at J to 6 bases, leaving 5 bases not matched to a gene. CDR3 sequence reads: CASSQDLGLAADTQYF. Written as DNA, the CDR3 is TGTGCCAGCAGCCAAGATTTGGGACTAGCGGCTGATACGCAGTATTTT.

The rearrangement uses TRBV7-9 and TRBJ2-1; 7 bases are shared with TRBD2. This CDR3 is 19 amino acids long. Germline V gene sequence: CDR1 SEHNR, CDR2 FQNEAQ (reference sequence). The V segment lost 1 base and the J segment 0 bases; nucleotides outside the gene matches: 12. The CDR3 coding sequence is TGTGCCAGCAGCTTAGAGGGCGGCACTAGCGACTCCTCCTACAATGAGCAGTTCTTC. Translation gives CASSLEGGTSDSSYNEQFF.

The rearrangement uses TRBV7-6 and TRBJ2-3; D remains unclear. Germline V gives CDR1 SGHVS, CDR2 FNYEAQ. There are 15 residues in the CDR3. V was clipped by 5 bases and J by 4 bases, with 16 bases between them. CDR3 protein: CASSQIRVPPDTQYF. DNA for the CDR3: TGTGCCAGCAGCCAAATACGGGTCCCTCCAGATACGCAGTATTTT.

This clonotype was seen only a few times. This CDR3 reads CASSSGGLSLSYNEQFF. CDR3 bases: TGTGCCAGCAGTAGCGGGGGGCTTTCCCTCTCCTACAATGAGCAGTTCTTC. This chain uses TRBV6-2 or TRBV6-3 with TRBJ2-1; 9 bases match TRBD2. The CDR3 is 17 amino acids. The germline V gene encodes CDR1 MNHEY and CDR2 SVGEGT. Germline trimming cut 5 bases from V and 0 bases from J; bases unmatched to any gene: 8.

This clonotype has more than one count but fewer than ten. This chain joins TRBV12-3 or TRBV12-4 and TRBJ1-2; D not certain. The ends were cut back, 3 bases at V and 4 bases at J, with 9 bases in the middle. This CDR3 comprises 13 residues. CDR3 DNA: TGTGCCAGCAGTTTCGGAGCGGGCTATGGCTACACCTTC. This sequence encodes CASSFGAGYGYTF.

The rearrangement joins TRBV5-1 to TRBJ2-7, with D possibly being TRBD2 (5 bases). CDR3 length: 15 amino acids. Germline CDR1 and CDR2: SGHRS and YFSETQ. Deletions cut 5 bases from V and 1 base from J, with 16 bases between. The CDR3 here is CASRSNSGQSYEQYF. The DNA for the CDR3 is TGCGCCAGCAGGTCCAACAGCGGCCAATCCTACGAGCAGTACTTC.